This record looks at one T cell receptor (beta chain) sequence and its context. There is no known antigen for this receptor. No much larger clone exists at a distance of one base, and base qualities are not known. These data originate in a study of cytomegalovirus exposure and HLA in healthy donors (dated by TCRdb to about 2017). Regarding the complete study: An earlier analysis of 587 of the donors reported 250 to 350 Gb of sequence data and 117 million unique TCR beta sequences from some 180 million T cells. About 300 gigabases of sequencing data and around 88 million unique TCR sequences made up an early release that covered several hundred HLA-typed donors. Of the roughly 410 genotyped donors, roughly 76% were placed in the genetic ancestry cluster associated with self-reported Caucasian donors. The study aimed to test whether cataloging public T cell receptors could reveal signatures of past pathogen exposure. Using immunosequencing, the study profiled T cell repertoires from fewer than 850 subjects and related those repertoires to cytomegalovirus serostatus. In addition to the first cohort of roughly 670 subjects, a separate validation cohort of some 120 different subjects was used. The study combined high-throughput TCR immunosequencing, statistical association of individual TCRs with disease status, and machine learning to predict cytomegalovirus infection status. To study patterns of TCR occurrence, a later analysis re-analyzed previously published TCR beta repertoires from 666 donors and added high-resolution HLA genotyping. Rather than drawing on any new phenotypic data, the later analysis identified candidate immune exposures from TCR beta sequences and the way those sequences occurred across donors. An earlier analysis of 450 to 750 of the donors used high-throughput TCR beta sequencing to judge whether each TCR beta V gene segment behaved as functional or pseudogenic. Donor age, sex, ethnicity and CMV serostatus were collected together with the repertoire data. Genome-wide SNP genotypes for about 65% of the 666 donors were used in a later genetic analysis, which treated that subset as a discovery cohort. Every repertoire in the discovery cohort had been generated on one and the same sequencing platform. Both class I and class II loci were covered by HLA typing, at four-digit resolution. Typing coverage varied by locus: roughly 629-630 donors for A, B, C, DRB1 and DQB1; under 550 for DQA1; around 610 for DPA1; 450 to 480 for DPB1. Roughly 5 DR-DQ haplotypes were handled as single units for association and clustering because linkage in the cohort was strong. Among some 410 genotyped donors of the cohort, an average of approximately 240,000 unique TCR beta nucleotide sequences were sequenced per donor, roughly 20% of them non-productive.

The V end gives up 0 bases and the J end 3 bases, leaving 8 bases in the junction not matched to a gene. CDR1 and CDR2 are drawn from the germline V gene: SGHRS, YFSETQ. The CDR3 runs 16 residues from the cysteine to the phenylalanine. Only the CDR3 portion is preserved as DNA: 48 bases, with reading frame beginning at the first base. The cohort consisted of approximately 670 healthy bone marrow donors. All cohort members were sampled while nominally healthy, although unrecorded immune exposures were likely present. The donor was CMV seropositive and was included in the group of 270 or so seropositive cohort members. Each donor provided a peripheral blood sample, and peripheral blood mononuclear cells were used for TCR beta sequencing. The Qiagen DNeasy Blood Extraction Kit was used to extract genomic DNA from the blood cell samples. Library method: the immunoSEQ multiplex PCR assay. For the multiplex PCR, a mixture combining 60 forward primers for TCR Vbeta segments and 13 reverse primers for TCR Jbeta segments was used. Amplification of the CDR3 region of rearranged TCR beta genes was performed with a multiplex PCR assay on genomic DNA. Amplified TCR beta libraries were sequenced as 87-base-pair reads on the Illumina HiSeq System. The paper's processing steps were these. A later analysis counted some 80 million unique TCR beta chains across the 650 to 700 repertoires, and 9 million to 14 million of these chains were shared by at least two donors. To remove PCR and sequencing errors, raw reads were error-corrected and collapsed into unique sequences using a nearest-neighbor algorithm that merged closely related sequences. V, D and J gene segments were assigned by aligning CDR3 sequences to IMGT reference sequences. For a sequence to be retained, a match of at least six nucleotides was required to both a V gene segment and a J gene segment. Rearrangements were classified as productive when the CDR3 lacked stop codons and remained in frame with V and J, and all other rearrangements were classified as non-productive. CDR3 was defined according to IMGT convention as the region running from the second conserved V-encoded cysteine to the conserved J-encoded phenylalanine. Sequences without an unambiguous match to a single V gene segment were excluded from the earlier analysis of 587 of the donors. An earlier analysis of fewer than 750 of the donors classified V segments as functional when productive rearrangements were above 56.7% and as segregating when the standard deviation between donors was above 5%. A statistical classification framework was built for diagnosing cytomegalovirus status from the catalog of TCR beta chain sequences. In a later analysis, V and J genes were assigned by comparing TCR nucleotide sequences against IMGT/GENE-DB human TR gene sequences. In a later analysis, CDR3 sequences and most-parsimonious VDJ recombination scenarios were assigned using the TCRdist pipeline. In a later analysis, every TCR beta chain was defined by the combination of its CDR3 amino acid sequence and its V-gene family, and reads without a unique V-gene family were dropped. A later analysis removed 450 to 600 highly shared, low-generation-probability nucleotide sequences to deal with suspected cross-contamination and a sequencing artifact. A later analysis calculated a clonal expansion index for each public chain from normalized within-repertoire ranks of inferred template counts. In a later analysis, generation probabilities were computed using a VDJ recombination model fitted to out-of-frame rearrangements, and the results were checked against IGoR. Hypergeometric tests were used in a later analysis to score TCR-TCR, TCR-HLA and TCR-CMV co-occurrence, with a repertoire-size bias correction applied to the TCR pairs. To estimate false discovery rates, a later analysis permuted the HLA or CMV assignments 20 times. In a later analysis, co-occurring TCRs were grouped with DBSCAN, and TCRdist sequence similarity was added when clustering was performed within HLA-allele-positive subsets. Repertoires with fewer than 30,000 or more than 120,000 public chains, plus five repertoires with anomalous nucleotide sharing, were excluded from co-occurrence clustering. In its TCRdb copy, this immuneACCESS table keeps in-frame sequences only and misses some clones. Where compared with another copy, unresolved V genes explain less than half of these, and the others have no known cause. V, J and clone size were drawn from that table, and D and trimming were deduced from the DNA. Within this sample are under 200,000 clones, with more than 75% of them counted one time only. Jointly, the top ten make up about a tenth of the sample.

General study outcomes and caveats: In a later analysis, most CMV-associated TCR beta chains were found to appear HLA-restricted, with HLA associations seemingly driven largely by CMV exposure. Across donors, most TCR sequences were observed very rarely, whereas some public TCRs were present in many individuals. In a later genetic analysis, a missense DCLRE1C variant was associated with V-gene and J-gene trimming of TCR beta chains, and the association was replicated in an independent cohort. A later genetic analysis reported fewer N-insertions in productive TCRs among donors in an Asian-associated ancestry cluster than the roughly 700-donor mean. The earlier analysis of some 540 of the donors excluded around 17 rarely observed V segments, including chromosome 9 orphons, because counts were too low. The cohort was sequenced for TCR beta chains only, and without alpha or paired-chain data the features that could be detected were limited. According to a later analysis, parvovirus B19, influenza, CMV and Epstein-Barr virus appeared linked to several top co-occurrence clusters. The sequencing pipeline was judged likely to have produced a cluster of highly shared sequence variants as a technical artifact. When HLA alleles, especially DR and DQ, strongly co-occurred, TCR associations were difficult to assign to individual alleles. In both the original and validation cohorts, the classifier was reported to diagnose cytomegalovirus status with high specificity and sensitivity. Because some donors lacked HLA typing at each locus, the association tests relied only on the typed subset. Linkage disequilibrium might explain the correlated functional status among segregating V segments, but an unknown experimental factor could not be excluded. In vitro tests confirmed that a few of the cytomegalovirus-associated TCR beta chains recognize cytomegalovirus antigens. In an earlier analysis of 587 of the donors, most TCR beta V segments were observed in productive rearrangements about 90% or about 30% of the time, broadly matching IMGT annotations. The study listed over 150 TCR beta chains as associated with cytomegalovirus. In a later analysis, TCR association rates were found to vary across HLA loci, with the most associated TCRs seen for DRB1 alleles and the fewest for HLA-C alleles. Roughly uniform sequencing depth across donors was assumed in presence/absence analyses, although this assumption may not hold. A further reported finding was that TCR beta sequences accurately predicted the HLA-A and HLA-B alleles for most subjects in the first cohort. Because the 87-base-pair reads could not distinguish some IMGT-functional V segments, including TRBV6-2 and TRBV6-3, those segments were excluded. Compared with equally common non-associated chains, HLA-associated TCR beta chains in a later analysis were more clonally expanded and had lower generation probabilities. It was suggested by the authors that the approach could potentially be generalized to other disease states and immunological phenotypes. Immune exposure information for the cohort was limited to CMV serostatus. At a false discovery rate of 0.05, a later analysis linked some 17,000 TCR beta sequences to specific HLA alleles.

Recombination linked TRBV5-1 to TRBJ2-7; TRBD2 fits 8 bases in the junction. The sequenced sample consisted of PBMCs. The sequence was collected from a man between 18 and 29 years old in good health and CMV-seropositive. The sequenced DNA is TGCGCCAGCAGCTTGGAGGGGTTAGCGGGGTTCTACGAGCAGTACTTC. This gives the protein CASSLEGLAGFYEQYF.